The 23 T cell receptor beta chains listed next were all sequenced from one sample in a study of regulatory T cells in long-lasting Graves disease. Noted time point: persistent/refractory GD, antithyroid drugs over 5 years with positive TRAb. Extracted PBMC RNA gave rise to the TCR library. Building of the TCR beta libraries involved iRepertoire HTBI primers and Arm-PCR of CDR3 regions. TCRdb fed the multiplex PCR reads into MiXCR, producing one record per CDR3 protein. The sample carries 600,000 to 850,000 distinct CDR3 sequences, around 30% recorded once. Sequenced here: peripheral blood mononuclear cells (PBMCs), sampled when the disease was refractory, from a patient treated with antithyroid drugs. These receptors all come from a female donor with Graves disease.

This chain connects TRBV28 to TRBJ1-2; perhaps TRBD1 as D (6 bases). The V gene lost 5 bases and the J gene lost 14 bases, with 15 bases spanning the gap. CDR1 and CDR2 (germline): MDHEN, SYDVKM. CDR3 size: 11 residues. CDR3 DNA: TGTGCCAGCAGTCCCCGGACAGTGGCGACCTTC. This gives the protein CASSPRTVATF.

The genes are TRBV11-2 and TRBJ2-1, with 8 nucleotides matching TRBD1. From germline, CDR1 is SGHAT and CDR2 FQNNGV. The V segment lost 1 base and the J segment 5 bases; nucleotides outside the gene matches: 4. The length of the CDR3 is 15 residues. CDR3: CASSLVGDRHNEQFF. CDR3 coding DNA: TGTGCCAGCAGCTTAGTTGGGGACAGGCACAATGAGCAGTTCTTC.

The J gene is TRBJ2-5, the V gene TRBV5-6, with 7 positions matching TRBD2. The CDR3 is made up of 15 amino acids. The germline gives CDR1 SGHDT, CDR2 YYEEEE. V trimming: 5 bases; J trimming: 0 bases; junction bases outside the gene matches: 7. The CDR3 sequence is CASRRTRAHQETQYF. The CDR3 DNA reads TGTGCCAGCAGACGGACTAGGGCCCACCAAGAGACCCAGTACTTC.

This chain connects TRBV7-9 to TRBJ2-5; perhaps D is TRBD1 or TRBD2 (5 bases each). The germline CDR1 and CDR2 sequences are SEHNR and FQNEAQ (reference sequence). CDR3 length: 14 amino acids. Trimming stripped 7 bases from V and 1 base from J, with 13 bases between. The DNA for the CDR3 is TGTGCCAGCACCCACATTGGGACCCAAGAGACCCAGTACTTC. It encodes CASTHIGTQETQYF.

About this clonotype: A read error may explain this, as a much larger clone is one base away. The chain joins TRBV11-2 to TRBJ1-6, with 8 bases that match TRBD1. The germline gives CDR1 SGHAT, CDR2 FQNNGV. The CDR3 contains 16 residues. CDR3 amino acids: CASNIGTGAYNPPLHF. The CDR3 DNA reads TGTGCCAGCAACATCGGGACAGGCGCCTATAATCCACCCCTCCACTTT.

The chain employs TRBV11-2 and TRBJ1-1, with D possibly TRBD1 on 6 matching bases. The CDR3 consists of 15 residues. Germline V lookup: CDR1 SGHAT, CDR2 FQNNGV. V dropped 3 bases and J dropped 5 bases, with 16 bases sitting between them. DNA of the CDR3: TGTGCCAGCAGCTTCAGGGGTTACGGCTCAACTGAAGCTTTCTTT. Protein product: CASSFRGYGSTEAFF.

This sequence joins TRBV7-9 and TRBJ2-5; either TRBD1 or TRBD2 may supply D (6 bases each). Trimming shortened V by 5 bases and J by 2 bases, and 12 bases separated the two germline ends. Germline CDR1 and CDR2: SEHNR and FQNEAQ (reference sequence). The CDR3 consists of 14 residues. This chain's CDR3 is CASSRLGGQETQYF. The CDR3 nucleotides are TGTGCCAGCAGCCGGCTAGGGGGGCAAGAGACCCAGTACTTC.

Comment on this clonotype: A read error may be the cause here, since a much bigger clone is one base away. The conserved phenylalanine or tryptophan is not found at the CDR3 terminus, so this likely reflects a read error. This sequence joins TRBV12-3 or TRBV12-4 and TRBJ2-7, with D possibly being TRBD2 (5 bases). V shed 4 bases and J shed 5 bases, with 15 bases lying between them. The CDR3 extends over 14 amino acids. The CDR3 DNA reads as TGTGCCAGCAGTTCGAGGGTCGAAAGGCACGAGCAGTACATC. Translated: CASSSRVERHEQYI.

There are a few counts of this clonotype. The rearrangement joins TRBV18 to TRBJ2-2; D is unclear. Per germline, CDR1 KGHSH and CDR2 LQKENI. The germline V and J ends were trimmed by 5 bases and 5 bases, with 12 bases remaining between them. The CDR3 runs to 14 residues. The CDR3 bases are TGTGCCAGCTCAAACCAACGGGTGACCGGGGAGCTGTTTTTT. It specifies CASSNQRVTGELFF.

The chain couples TRBV6-5 to TRBJ1-5; no definite D call. V lost 2 bases, J lost 3 bases, and 11 bases lay in between. The length of the CDR3 is 15 residues. Germline V gives CDR1 MNHEY, CDR2 SVGAGI. The CDR3 nucleotides read TGTGCCAGCAGTTACCGTTCGGGTTTCAATCAGCCCCAGCATTTT. It is translated as CASSYRSGFNQPQHF.

This clonotype appeared many times. The chain combines TRBV29-1 with TRBJ1-1; D remains unclear. V was pared by 6 bases and J by 4 bases, with 9 bases between. The CDR3 runs 11 residues. Germline CDR1 reads SQVTM; CDR2 reads ANQGSEA. CDR3 region: CSVTGVTEAFF. Here the CDR3 DNA reads TGCAGCGTGACCGGAGTCACTGAAGCTTTCTTT.

The J gene is TRBJ1-5, the V gene TRBV5-1; D is uncertain. Trimming took off 4 bases at V and 1 base at J, with 15 bases between the two ends. Per the germline V gene, CDR1 is SGHRS and CDR2 is YFSETQ. This CDR3 is built from 16 residues. This CDR3 is CASSPEPGRSNQPQHF. The CDR3 DNA reads TGCGCCAGCAGCCCGGAGCCCGGGAGAAGCAATCAGCCCCAGCATTTT.

The table lists this clonotype with a few counts. This rearrangement joins TRBV30 to TRBJ1-2; D remains unclear. Between the trimmed V and J ends, which lost 5 bases and 2 bases, there was a span of 15 bases. The V gene's germline CDR1 is GTSNPN and CDR2 SVGIG (reference sequence). CDR3 size: 14 residues. The CDR3 is CAWVEGRRNYGYTF. Written as DNA, the CDR3 is TGTGCCTGGGTCGAAGGACGTCGGAACTATGGCTACACCTTC.

This clonotype was observed many times. The chain employs TRBV2 and TRBJ2-7; 9 bases agree with TRBD2. Germline CDR1 is SNHLY and CDR2 is FYNNEI. V was clipped by 6 bases and J by 4 bases; unmatched bases: 7. There are 14 residues in the CDR3. Here the CDR3 reads CASSLGSGRYEQYF. The CDR3 DNA follows: TGTGCCAGCAGCCTAGGAAGCGGGAGGTACGAGCAGTACTTC.

This clonotype was counted a few times. The chain recombines TRBV5-1 with TRBJ2-7; possibly TRBD1 or TRBD2 for D (5 bases each). V lost 4 bases and J 0 bases, leaving 14 bases between the germline ends. In germline, CDR1 is SGHRS, CDR2 YFSETQ. The CDR3 runs to 15 residues. The CDR3 coding sequence is TGCGCCAGCAGCCCGGGGACCGCGAGCTCCTACGAGCAGTACTTC. Translation gives CASSPGTASSYEQYF.

The chain recombines TRBV12-3 or TRBV12-4 with TRBJ1-5, with D unresolved. The CDR3 runs to 16 residues. Trimming took 5 bases from V and 0 from J, leaving 14 bases between them. The chain's CDR3 is CASSPDFLYSNQPQHF. In nucleotides, the CDR3 is TGTGCCAGCAGTCCGGACTTTCTATATAGCAATCAGCCCCAGCATTTT.

The gene calls are TRBV29-1 and TRBJ1-2; a weak D match, TRBD1 (5 bases). The V end was cut by 7 bases, the J end by 4 bases, with 28 bases between. The CDR3 spans 17 residues. Germline CDR1 and CDR2: SQVTM and ANQGSEA. The DNA for the CDR3 is TGCAGCGCCCGATACCGGGACTCCAGAGACGGTGTCTATGGCTACACCTTC. This encodes CSARYRDSRDGVYGYTF.

This clonotype turned up a few times. The V call is TRBV29-1, the J call TRBJ1-6, with D possibly TRBD1 on 6 matching bases. V was shortened by 5 bases and J by 5 bases, with 10 bases between the two germline ends. Looked up from germline, CDR1 is SQVTM and CDR2 is ANQGSEA. CDR3 length equals 13 residues. The CDR3 nucleotides read TGCAGCGTTCGGACAGACAATAATTCACCCCTCCACTTT. Its protein is CSVRTDNNSPLHF.

This clonotype was recorded a few times. The CDR3 region is CASSIDGYSNQPQHF. The CDR3 DNA sequence: TGCGCCAGCAGCATTGACGGCTATAGCAATCAGCCCCAGCATTTT. V is TRBV5-1 and J is TRBJ1-5; no reliable D call. Per germline, CDR1 SGHRS and CDR2 YFSETQ. The CDR3 is 15 residues long. Trimming shortened V by 4 bases and J by 0 bases, and 11 bases separated the two germline ends.

Many counts were recorded for this clonotype. The chain combines TRBV28 with TRBJ1-2, with a possible D match to TRBD1 (5 bases). The V end was cut by 3 bases, the J end by 2 bases, with 7 bases between. CDR3 size: 13 residues. Per germline, CDR1 MDHEN and CDR2 SYDVKM. The CDR3: CASSFWGNYGYTF. DNA of the CDR3: TGTGCCAGCAGTTTTTGGGGGAACTATGGCTACACCTTC.

This clonotype occurred a few times. The rearrangement uses TRBV9 and TRBJ1-1, with D tentatively TRBD1 (5 bases). Per germline, CDR1 SGDLS and CDR2 YYNGEE. The CDR3 is made up of 16 amino acids. Trimming took off 0 bases at V and 0 bases at J, with 12 bases between the two ends. CDR3 protein: CASSVGAGYMNTEAFF. The CDR3 DNA is TGTGCCAGCAGCGTAGGAGCAGGGTACATGAACACTGAAGCTTTCTTT.

The J gene is TRBJ2-5, the V gene TRBV7-9; D gene unclear. V lost 8 bases to trimming and J lost 4 bases, with 8 bases between them. The germline gives CDR1 SEHNR, CDR2 FQNEAQ (reference sequence). This CDR3 spans 11 amino acids. CDR3: CASPSPETQYF. The CDR3 DNA is TGTGCCAGCCCGTCTCCAGAGACCCAGTACTTC.

In its sample, this clonotype was seen many times. The V gene is TRBV6-1, the J gene TRBJ1-2, with D maybe TRBD1 (6 bases). There are 15 residues in the CDR3. Germline CDR1 and CDR2: MNHNS and SASEGT. Trimming cost V 5 bases and J 0 bases, with 13 bases left between them. The CDR3 spells CASSQTGRANYGYTF. In nucleotides, the CDR3 is TGTGCCAGCAGTCAAACAGGGCGAGCTAACTATGGCTACACCTTC.